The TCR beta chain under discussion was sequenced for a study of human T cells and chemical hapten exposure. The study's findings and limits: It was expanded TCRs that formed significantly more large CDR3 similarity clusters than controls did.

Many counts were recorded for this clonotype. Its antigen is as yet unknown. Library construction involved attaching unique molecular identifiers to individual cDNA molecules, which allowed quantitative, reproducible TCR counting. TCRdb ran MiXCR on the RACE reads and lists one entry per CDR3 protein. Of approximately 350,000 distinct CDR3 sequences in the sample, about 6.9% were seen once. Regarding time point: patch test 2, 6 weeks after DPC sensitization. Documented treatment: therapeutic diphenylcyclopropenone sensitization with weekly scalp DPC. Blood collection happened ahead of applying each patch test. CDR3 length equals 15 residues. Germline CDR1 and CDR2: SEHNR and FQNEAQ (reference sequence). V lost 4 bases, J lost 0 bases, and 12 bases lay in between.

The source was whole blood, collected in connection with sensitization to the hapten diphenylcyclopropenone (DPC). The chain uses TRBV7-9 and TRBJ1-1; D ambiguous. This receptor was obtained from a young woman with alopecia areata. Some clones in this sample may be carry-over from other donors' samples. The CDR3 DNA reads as TGTGCCAGCAGCTCGACGAGGACCCTGAACACTGAAGCTTTCTTT. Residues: CASSSTRTLNTEAFF.